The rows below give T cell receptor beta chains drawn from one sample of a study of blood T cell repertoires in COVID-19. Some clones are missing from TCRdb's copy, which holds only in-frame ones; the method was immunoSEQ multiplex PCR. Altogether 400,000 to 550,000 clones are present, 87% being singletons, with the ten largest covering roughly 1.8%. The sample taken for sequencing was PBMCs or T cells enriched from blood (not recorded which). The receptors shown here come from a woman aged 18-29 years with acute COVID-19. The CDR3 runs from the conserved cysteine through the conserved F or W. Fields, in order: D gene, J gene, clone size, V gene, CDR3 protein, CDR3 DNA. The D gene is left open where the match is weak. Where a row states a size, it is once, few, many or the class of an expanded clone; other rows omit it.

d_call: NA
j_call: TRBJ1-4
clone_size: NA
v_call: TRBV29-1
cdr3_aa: CSGDFGGTNEKLFF
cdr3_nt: TGCAGCGGGGACTTCGGAGGAACTAATGAAAAACTGTTTTTT

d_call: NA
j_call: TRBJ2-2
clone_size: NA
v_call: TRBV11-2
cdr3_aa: CASSLQSGNTGELFF
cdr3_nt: TGTGCCAGCAGCTTACAGAGCGGGAACACCGGGGAGCTGTTTTTT

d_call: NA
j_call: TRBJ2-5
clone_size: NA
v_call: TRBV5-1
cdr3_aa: CASSLAPPGQNQETQYF
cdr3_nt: TGCGCCAGCAGCTTGGCGCCCCCTGGACAGAACCAAGAGACCCAGTACTTC

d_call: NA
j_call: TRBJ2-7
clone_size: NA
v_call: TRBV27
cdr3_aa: CASSLSGSTYEQYF
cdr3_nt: TGTGCCAGCAGTTTATCGGGGAGTACCTACGAGCAGTACTTC

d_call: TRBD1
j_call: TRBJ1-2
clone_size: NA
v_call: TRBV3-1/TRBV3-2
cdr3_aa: CASSNRGGYGYTF
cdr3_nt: TGTGCCAGCAGCAACAGGGGTGGCTATGGCTACACCTTC

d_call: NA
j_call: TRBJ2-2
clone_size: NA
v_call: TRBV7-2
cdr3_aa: CASSLDYNTGELFF
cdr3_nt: TGTGCCAGCAGCTTAGACTATAACACCGGGGAGCTGTTTTTT

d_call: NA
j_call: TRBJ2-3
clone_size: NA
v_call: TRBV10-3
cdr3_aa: CATRSGTDTQYF
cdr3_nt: TGTGCCACCAGATCGGGCACAGATACGCAGTATTTT

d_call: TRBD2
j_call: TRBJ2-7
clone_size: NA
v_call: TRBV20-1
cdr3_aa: CSASWLAGSYEQYF
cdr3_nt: TGCAGTGCTAGTTGGCTAGCGGGGTCCTACGAGCAGTACTTC

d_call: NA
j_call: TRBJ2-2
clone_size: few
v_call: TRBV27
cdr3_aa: CASSFLRNTGELFF
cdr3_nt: TGTGCCAGCAGTTTTCTACGGAACACCGGGGAGCTGTTTTTT

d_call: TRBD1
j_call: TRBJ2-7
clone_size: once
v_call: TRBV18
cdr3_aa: CASSTGEGGYEQYF
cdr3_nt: TGTGCCAGCTCAACAGGGGAAGGTGGCTACGAGCAGTACTTC

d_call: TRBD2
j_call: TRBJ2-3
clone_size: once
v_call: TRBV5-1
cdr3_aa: CASSSGGTSGGALQYF
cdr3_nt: TGCGCCAGCAGCTCGGGCGGGACTAGCGGGGGGGCTTTGCAGTATTTT

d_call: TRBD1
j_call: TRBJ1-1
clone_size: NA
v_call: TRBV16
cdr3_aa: CASSPNRQGATEAFF
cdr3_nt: TGTGCCAGCAGCCCAAACCGACAGGGGGCCACTGAAGCTTTCTTT

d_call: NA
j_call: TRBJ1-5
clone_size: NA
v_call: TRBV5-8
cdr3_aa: CASSLGLQNQPQHF
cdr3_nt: TGTGCCAGCAGCTTAGGACTGCAGAATCAGCCCCAGCATTTT

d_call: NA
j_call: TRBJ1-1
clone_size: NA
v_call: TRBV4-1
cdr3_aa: CASSQNLNTEAFF
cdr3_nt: TGCGCCAGCAGCCAGAACTTGAACACTGAAGCTTTCTTT

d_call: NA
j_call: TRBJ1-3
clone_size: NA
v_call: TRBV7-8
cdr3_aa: CASSRPRGGRNYSGNTIYF
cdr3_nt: TGTGCCAGCAGCCGTCCGCGGGGGGGTCGAAACTACTCTGGAAACACCATATATTTT

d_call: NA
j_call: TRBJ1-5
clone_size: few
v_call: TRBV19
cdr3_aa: CASRPETGSHQPQHF
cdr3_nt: TGTGCCAGTAGACCAGAGACAGGTTCTCATCAGCCCCAGCATTTT

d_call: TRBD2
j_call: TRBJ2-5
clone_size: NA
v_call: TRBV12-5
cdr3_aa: CASGLSSSGGMEETQYF
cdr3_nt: TGTGCTAGTGGTTTGAGTTCTAGCGGGGGAATGGAAGAGACCCAGTACTTC

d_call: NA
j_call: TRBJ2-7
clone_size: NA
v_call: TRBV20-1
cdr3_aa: CSASTDRGYEQYF
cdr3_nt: TGCAGTGCTAGTACTGACAGAGGTTACGAGCAGTACTTC

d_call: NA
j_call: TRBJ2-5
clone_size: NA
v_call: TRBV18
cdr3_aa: CASSTRAVRETQYF
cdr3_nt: TGTGCCAGCTCAACGAGGGCCGTACGGGAGACCCAGTACTTC

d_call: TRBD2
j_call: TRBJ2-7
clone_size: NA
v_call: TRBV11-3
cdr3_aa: CASSSAGLGEQYF
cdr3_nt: TGTGCCAGCAGCTCAGCGGGGCTTGGGGAGCAGTACTTC

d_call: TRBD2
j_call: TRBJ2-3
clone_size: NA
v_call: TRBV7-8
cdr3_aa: CASSVLAGDTDTQYF
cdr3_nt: TGTGCCAGCAGCGTACTAGCGGGGGACACAGATACGCAGTATTTT

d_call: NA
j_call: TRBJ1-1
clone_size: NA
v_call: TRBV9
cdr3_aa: CASSVPAGHPESMNTEAFF
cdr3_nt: TGTGCCAGCAGCGTCCCAGCGGGGCATCCCGAAAGTATGAACACTGAAGCTTTCTTT

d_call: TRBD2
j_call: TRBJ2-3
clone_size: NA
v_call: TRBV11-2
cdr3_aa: CASSSRLATSTDTQYF
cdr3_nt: TGTGCCAGCAGCTCTCGACTAGCGACTAGCACAGATACGCAGTATTTT

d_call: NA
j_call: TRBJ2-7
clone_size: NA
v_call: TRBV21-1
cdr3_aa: CASIPHRGLAAIARLLDEQYF
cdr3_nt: TGTGCCAGCATTCCGCACAGGGGACTAGCGGCAATCGCACGGCTCCTAGACGAGCAGTACTTC

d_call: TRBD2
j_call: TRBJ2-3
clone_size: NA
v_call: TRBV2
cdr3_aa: CASSEAGLGGSTDTQYF
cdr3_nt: TGTGCCAGCAGTGAAGCGGGACTAGGGGGTAGCACAGATACGCAGTATTTT

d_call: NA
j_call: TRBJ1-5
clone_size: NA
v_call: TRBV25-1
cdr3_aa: CASSGGMSGNQPQHF
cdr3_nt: TGTGCCAGCAGTGGAGGGATGTCGGGGAATCAGCCCCAGCATTTT

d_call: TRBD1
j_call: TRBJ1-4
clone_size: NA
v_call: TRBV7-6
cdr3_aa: CASSLSQGGSDGKLFF
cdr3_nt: TGTGCCAGCAGCTTAAGCCAGGGGGGATCCGACGGAAAACTGTTTTTT

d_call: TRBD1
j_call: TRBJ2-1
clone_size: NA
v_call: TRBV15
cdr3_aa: CATSLPGQGFNEQFF
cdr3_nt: TGTGCCACCAGCTTACCGGGACAGGGGTTTAATGAGCAGTTCTTC

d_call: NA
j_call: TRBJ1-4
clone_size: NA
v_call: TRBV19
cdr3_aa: CASTTGPAGEKLFF
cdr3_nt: TGTGCCAGCACGACCGGCCCGGCGGGTGAAAAACTGTTTTTT

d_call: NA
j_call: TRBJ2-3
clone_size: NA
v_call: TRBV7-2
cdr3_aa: CASSLVGGGADTQYF
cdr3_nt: TGTGCCAGCAGCTTAGTGGGGGGGGGCGCAGATACGCAGTATTTT

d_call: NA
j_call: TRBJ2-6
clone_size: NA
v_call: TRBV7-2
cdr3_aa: CASSLAVSGANVLTF
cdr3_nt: TGTGCCAGCAGCTTAGCGGTCAGTGGGGCCAACGTCCTGACTTTC

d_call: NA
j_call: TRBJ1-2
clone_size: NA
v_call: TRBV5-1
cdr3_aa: CASSLVQTKGYTF
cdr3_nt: TGCGCCAGCAGCTTGGTTCAAACTAAAGGCTACACCTTC

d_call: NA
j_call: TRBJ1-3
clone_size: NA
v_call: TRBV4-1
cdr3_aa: CASSRAERNSGNTIYF
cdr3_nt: TGCGCCAGCAGCCGTGCAGAGCGAAACTCTGGAAACACCATATATTTT

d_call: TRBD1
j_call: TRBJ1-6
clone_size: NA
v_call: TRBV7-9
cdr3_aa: CASRSPGQENSPLHF
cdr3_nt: TGTGCCAGCAGATCACCCGGACAGGAAAATTCACCCCTCCACTTT

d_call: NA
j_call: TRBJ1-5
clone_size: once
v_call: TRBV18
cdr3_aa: CASSPPGTSNQPQHF
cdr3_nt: TGTGCCAGCTCACCACCGGGGACAAGCAATCAGCCCCAGCATTTT

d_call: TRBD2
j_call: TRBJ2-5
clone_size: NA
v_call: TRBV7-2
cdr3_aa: CASSLASGRGETQYF
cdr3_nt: TGTGCCAGCAGCTTAGCTAGCGGGAGGGGAGAGACCCAGTACTTC

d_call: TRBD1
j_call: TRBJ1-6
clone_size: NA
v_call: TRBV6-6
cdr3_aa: CASSLIGQASSYNSPLHF
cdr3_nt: TGTGCCAGCAGTCTCATTGGACAGGCGAGCTCCTATAATTCACCCCTCCACTTT

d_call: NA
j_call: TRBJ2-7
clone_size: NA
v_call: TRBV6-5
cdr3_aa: CASSPDRFYYEQYF
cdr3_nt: TGTGCCAGCAGTCCAGACAGGTTCTACTACGAGCAGTACTTC

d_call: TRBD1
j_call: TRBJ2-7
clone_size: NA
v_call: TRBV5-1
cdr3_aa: CASSLAGQAYEQYF
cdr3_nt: TGCGCCAGCAGCTTGGCAGGACAGGCGTACGAGCAGTACTTC

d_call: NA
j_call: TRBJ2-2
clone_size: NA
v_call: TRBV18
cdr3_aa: CASSEDRLNTGELFF
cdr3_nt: TGTGCCAGCTCAGAGGACAGACTGAACACCGGGGAGCTGTTTTTT

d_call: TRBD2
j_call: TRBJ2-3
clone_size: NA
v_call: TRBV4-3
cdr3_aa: CASSAPGLGPDTQYF
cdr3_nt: TGCGCCAGCAGCGCTCCGGGACTAGGCCCAGATACGCAGTATTTT

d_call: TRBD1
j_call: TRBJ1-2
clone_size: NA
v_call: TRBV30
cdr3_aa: CAWSEEGQAFF
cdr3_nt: TGTGCCTGGAGCGAAGAGGGACAGGCCTTCTTC